This entry describes one T cell receptor beta chain. Using immunoSEQ multiplex PCR, the repertoire was profiled, and TCRdb retains in-frame clones only, with some absent. Seen here are around 180,000 clones, roughly 86% observed once, and the top ten hold roughly 1.5%. This entry comes from a study of cytomegalovirus exposure and HLA in healthy donors. CDR1 and CDR2 from the germline V gene are SGHRS and YFSETQ. The CDR3 runs 16 residues. V was clipped by 0 bases and J by 0 bases; unmatched bases: 2. The receptor was isolated from a woman younger than 30 in good health and CMV-seronegative. Sequenced input: PBMCs. V is TRBV5-1 and J is TRBJ2-2; 7 nucleotides align to TRBD1. The CDR3 DNA sequence: TGCGCCAGCAGCTTGGGAGGGACAGCGAACACCGGGGAGCTGTTTTTT. Protein: CASSLGGTANTGELFF.